This TCR beta chain was captured by sequencing in a study of blood T cell repertoires in COVID-19. This CDR3 has 16 residues. V lost 2 bases to trimming and J lost 4 bases; unmatched junction nucleotides: 7. CDR1 SGHVS and CDR2 FQNEAQ come from the germline V gene. Assay: immunoSEQ multiplex PCR; the TCRdb copy retains only in-frame clones and omits some. Of 90,000 to 100,000 clones detected, approximately 81% appear once; the ten largest clones hold over 35%. Specimen: peripheral blood. V and J are TRBV7-8 and TRBJ2-7, with TRBD2 matching 11 bases. This clonotype was obtained from a man older than 75 with acute or convalescent COVID-19. The CDR3 coding sequence is TGTGCCAGCAGCTTACCAGGACTAGCGGGTCTATACGAGCAGTACTTC. This translates into CASSLPGLAGLYEQYF.